This TCR beta chain comes out of a study of T cell repertoires in cytomegalovirus infection (dated 2019 in TCRdb). About the full investigation: Alongside well-studied HLA-B-restricted epitopes, the peptide stimulations were aimed at recently identified HLA-C-restricted CMV epitopes, whose presentation resists viral immunomodulation. The HLA type of each donor mattered for the analysis, because public TCR beta signatures pointed to carriage of CMV infection along with the matching HLA type.

The treatment or condition label of this sample denotes: in vitro stimulation with specific CMV peptide epitopes to enrich CMV-specific T cells. The CDR3 sequence holds 16 residues, the cysteine and phenylalanine included. CDR3 DNA only is kept here, 48 bases in frame from base 1. V has 1 base trimmed and J has 6 bases trimmed; junction bases matching no gene number 11. The germline V gene yields SGHVS for CDR1 and FNYEAQ for CDR2. The paper's findings and limits, for the study overall: In both this cohort and an independent roughly 330-donor cohort, the cumulative frequency of public TCR beta family members distinguished carriers of CMV infection plus the relevant HLA type. The ex vivo response was dominated by HLA-C-restricted CMV-specific TCR beta clonotypes, which also provided the single most frequent clonotype in two of eight donors.

Comment on this clonotype: Its antigen is unknown. Base quality data are lacking; no much larger clone is found one base away.

TCRdb lists the instrument as Illumina HiSeq 1500. TCRdb ran its own pipeline on the public reads, namely fastp trimming at Q25 and MiXCR clone calling, and kept in-frame beta chains. Each CDR3 protein gets just one entry, which takes the most common genes and DNA from the rows behind it. The sample profile shows fewer than 900,000 distinct CDR3 sequences; roughly 28% of them were found once. Around 13% of the sample goes to the ten largest clones. The source material was cultured CD8+ T cells from PBMCs, sampled from culture after CMV antigen stimulation. The rearrangement combines TRBV7-6 with TRBJ1-2; 7 central bases correspond to TRBD1. The TCR sequence derives from a human donor in good health (CMV status not recorded). Some clones in this sample may be carry-over from other donors' samples. The CDR3 protein: CASSLGFSGTVDGYTF. The DNA reads TGTGCCAGCAGCTTAGGATTCTCCGGGACAGTCGATGGCTACACCTTC.